This is a list of T cell receptor beta chains from one sample in a study of T cell responses to AZD1222 COVID-19 vaccine. TCRdb keeps only in-frame clones here, not all; method: immunoSEQ multiplex PCR. Of more than 60,000 clones listed, roughly 87% are singletons. The input for sequencing was peripheral blood, taken on day 0 of AZD1222 vaccination. The receptor source for this set is an adult in good health. Both conserved end residues are part of each CDR3. Size is omitted from some rows. Given values are once, few, many or a class for expanded clones.

abundance	v_gene	j_gene	CDR3aa
.	TRBV3-1/TRBV3-2	TRBJ2-7	CASSQGRGYEQYF
.	TRBV19	TRBJ1-2	CASSIFGGNYGYTF
.	TRBV5-8	TRBJ1-1	CASSLGWGATEAFF
.	TRBV5-1	TRBJ2-2	CASSLVAGRTGELFF
once	TRBV5-1	TRBJ1-5	CASSLEGTNQPQHF
.	TRBV28	TRBJ2-5	CASKTGGAQETQYF
.	TRBV19	TRBJ2-1	CASSITGNEQFF
.	TRBV15	TRBJ1-5	CATSLQDTHSNQPQHF
.	TRBV18	TRBJ1-6	CASSLRGGQGAPLHF
.	TRBV7-9	TRBJ1-4	CASSPRDEEKLFF
.	TRBV5-5	TRBJ2-5	CASSPAGGPGLRETQYF
once	TRBV6-5	TRBJ1-6	CASNSPGSPLHF
.	TRBV14	TRBJ2-1	CASSRGLPFASEQFF
few	TRBV5-1	TRBJ1-3	CASSLSGSGNTIYF
.	TRBV12-3/TRBV12-4	TRBJ2-7	CASSEAGYEQYF
.	TRBV6-1	TRBJ2-5	CASSEYRRSQETQYF
.	TRBV27	TRBJ2-2	CASSREGNKLFF
.	TRBV19	TRBJ1-2	CASSPGTGRNYGYTF
.	TRBV18	TRBJ1-3	CASSPSGFQDTIYF
.	TRBV6-5	TRBJ2-3	CASRGLAGTDTQYF
.	TRBV3-1/TRBV3-2	TRBJ2-3	CASSPPGADTQYF
.	TRBV3-1/TRBV3-2	TRBJ1-6	CASSQGSVSPLHF
.	TRBV28	TRBJ2-2	CASISTSGRAPGELFF
.	TRBV6-5	TRBJ2-1	CASSSGTGNYNEQFF
.	TRBV5-1	TRBJ1-4	CASSSGQGGEKLFF